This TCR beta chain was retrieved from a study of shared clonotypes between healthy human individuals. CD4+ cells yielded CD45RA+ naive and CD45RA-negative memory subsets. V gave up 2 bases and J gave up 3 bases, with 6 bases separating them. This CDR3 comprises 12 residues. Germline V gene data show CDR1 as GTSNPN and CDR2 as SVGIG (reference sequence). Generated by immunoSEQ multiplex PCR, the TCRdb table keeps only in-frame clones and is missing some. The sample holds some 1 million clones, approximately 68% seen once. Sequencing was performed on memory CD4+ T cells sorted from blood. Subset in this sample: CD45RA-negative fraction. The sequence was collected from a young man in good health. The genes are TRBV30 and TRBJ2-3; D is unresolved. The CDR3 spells CAWSPSTDTQYF. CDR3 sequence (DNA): TGTGCCTGGAGTCCTAGTACAGATACGCAGTATTTT.